The 23 T cell receptor beta chains in this list originate from one sample, sequenced in a study of T cell changes during pregnancy in multiple sclerosis. The protocol was immunoSEQ multiplex PCR, while the TCRdb copy is restricted to in-frame clones and leaves out a portion. The sample yields under 65,000 clones, 93% seen once. Here the sequenced sample was CD8+ T cells from peripheral blood mononuclear cells, taken in the second trimester of pregnancy. The source of these receptors is a female donor with multiple sclerosis, enrolled in a pregnancy study.

This sequence joins TRBV2 and TRBJ2-7; D might be TRBD2 (6 bases). CDR1 and CDR2 from the germline V gene are SNHLY and FYNNEI. With 4 bases removed from V and 6 bases from J, the gap between germline ends came to 13 bases. There are 13 residues in the CDR3. The CDR3 here is CASSGGELSEQYF. The CDR3 DNA reads TGTGCCAGCAGTGGGGGGGAACTATCCGAGCAGTACTTC. The entire variable domain, with the rest obtained from reference TRBV2 and TRBJ2-7, is as follows: EPEVTQTPSHQVTQMGQEVILRCVPISNHLYFYWYRQILGQKVEFLVSFYNNEISEKSEIFDDQFSVERPDGSNFTLKIRSTKLEDSAMYFCASSGGELSEQYFGPGTRLTVT.

The rearrangement uses TRBV4-1 and TRBJ2-7; the D gene is possibly TRBD2 (7 bases). CDR3 length: 15 amino acids. Germline CDR1 and CDR2: MGHRA and YSYEKL. Deletions cut 4 bases from V and 5 bases from J, with 18 bases between. CDR3 region: CASSLQGGGRNEQYF. For the CDR3, the DNA is TGCGCCAGCAGCCTCCAAGGGGGGGGCAGGAACGAGCAGTACTTC.

V gene TRBV27 combines with J gene TRBJ2-1; D is ambiguous. In germline, CDR1 is MNHEY, CDR2 SMNVEV (reference sequence). V was trimmed by 7 bases and J by 7 bases, leaving 11 bases between them. This CDR3 has 12 amino acids. This CDR3 reads CASKSSENEQFF. The CDR3 nucleotides are TGTGCCAGCAAGAGTAGTGAAAATGAGCAGTTCTTC.

This rearrangement joins TRBV6-1 to TRBJ1-2, with D possibly TRBD1 on 6 matching bases. The CDR3 contains 14 residues. Germline loops: CDR1 MNHNS, CDR2 SASEGT. V was clipped by 5 bases and J by 3 bases, with 13 bases between them. The CDR3 DNA follows: TGTGCCAGCAGTCCCTACAGGGAAGACTATGGCTACACCTTC. This translates into CASSPYREDYGYTF.

The rearrangement uses TRBV2 and TRBJ2-2; TRBD2 agrees at 8 bases. The CDR3 is made up of 18 amino acids. The germline CDR1 and CDR2 sequences are SNHLY and FYNNEI. With V trimmed by 4 bases and J by 5 bases, 15 bases remained unmatched. CDR3 DNA sequence: TGTGCCAGCAGTGTCCCGGGGGGGAGCGGGAGTTGGACCGGGGAGCTGTTTTTT. Its translation is CASSVPGGSGSWTGELFF. Looking up the rest from reference TRBV2 and TRBJ2-2 gives the full variable domain: EPEVTQTPSHQVTQMGQEVILRCVPISNHLYFYWYRQILGQKVEFLVSFYNNEISEKSEIFDDQFSVERPDGSNFTLKIRSTKLEDSAMYFCASSVPGGSGSWTGELFFGEGSRLTVL.

This clone was counted a single time. The rearrangement joins TRBV5-6 to TRBJ2-7; 8 bases agree with TRBD2. This CDR3 region has 14 residues. V shed 0 bases and J 2 bases; nucleotides not matched to a gene: 1. CDR1 and CDR2 from the germline V gene are SGHDT and YYEEEE. CDR3 nucleotide sequence: TGTGCCAGCAGCTTGGGCGGGGGGCCCTACGAGCAGTACTTC. Amino acids: CASSLGGGPYEQYF.

V gene TRBV6-5 combines with J gene TRBJ2-2; unclear D gene. The V end lost 5 bases, the J end lost 0 bases, and 7 bases lay between the germline ends. Germline CDR1 and CDR2: MNHEY and SVGAGI. The CDR3 totals 14 residues. CDR3: CASSGGANTGELFF. CDR3 DNA sequence: TGTGCCAGCAGTGGCGGAGCGAACACCGGGGAGCTGTTTTTT.

The rearrangement links TRBV27 to TRBJ1-1; TRBD1 is a possible D gene (5 bases). The germline V gene encodes CDR1 MNHEY and CDR2 SMNVEV (reference sequence). The length of the CDR3 is 16 residues. V was cut by 10 bases and J by 0 bases, with 21 bases left in between. The CDR3 loop reads CAILGQSIPMNTEAFF. The CDR3 bases are TGTGCCATTCTGGGGCAATCTATCCCAATGAACACTGAAGCTTTCTTT.

The chain joins TRBV5-5 to TRBJ2-7; 9 nucleotides match TRBD2. This CDR3 contains 15 residues. Trimming removed 2 bases from V and 0 bases from J; junction bases left unmatched: 3. Germline CDR1 is SGHKS and CDR2 is YYEKEE (reference sequence). In DNA form, the CDR3 reads TGTGCCAGCAGCTTTAGACTAGCGGACTCCTACGAGCAGTACTTC. This codes for CASSFRLADSYEQYF.

This chain links TRBV11-2 with TRBJ2-4; 10 bases align to TRBD2. This CDR3 has 15 amino acids. The trim removed 5 bases at V and 8 bases at J, leaving 9 bases unmatched. CDR1 SGHAT and CDR2 FQNNGV come from the germline V gene. CDR3: CASSPASGSMDIQYF. In nucleotides, the CDR3 is TGTGCCAGCAGCCCGGCTAGCGGGAGTATGGACATTCAGTACTTC. The entire variable domain, with the rest obtained from reference TRBV11-2 and TRBJ2-4, is as follows: EAGVAQSPRYKIIEKRQSVAFWCNPISGHATLYWYQQILGQGPKLLIQFQNNGVVDDSQLPKDRFSAERLKGVDSTLKIQPAKLEDSAVYLCASSPASGSMDIQYFGAGTRLSVL.

J is TRBJ2-3 and V is TRBV19; 7 positions match TRBD2. The CDR3 spans 16 residues. Trimming took 4 bases from V and 4 from J; bases not matched to a gene: 11. Germline V CDR1 and CDR2: LNHDA, SQIVND (reference sequence). CDR3 nucleotide sequence: TGTGCCAGTAGTACGTATTTAGGGCGGGAGCCAGATACGCAGTATTTT. Its translation is CASSTYLGREPDTQYF. The full variable domain, completed using reference TRBV19 and TRBJ2-3, is DGGITQSPKYLFRKEGQNVTLSCEQNLNHDAMYWYRQDPGQGLRLIYYSQIVNDFQKGDIAEGYSVSREKKESFPLTVTSAQKNPTAFYLCASSTYLGREPDTQYFGPGTRLTVL.

This rearrangement joins TRBV5-1 to TRBJ2-3, with 9 bases fitting TRBD1. CDR1 is SGHRS, CDR2 YFSETQ, per germline. The CDR3 has 16 amino acids. The trim removed 5 bases at V and 6 bases at J, leaving 13 bases unmatched. Here the CDR3 reads CASSQPGQGSGDTQYF. CDR3 DNA sequence: TGCGCCAGCAGTCAACCGGGACAGGGTTCGGGGGATACGCAGTATTTT.

The count of this clone is one. This chain uses TRBV4-1 with TRBJ2-4; 9 bases are a match to TRBD1. CDR1 and CDR2 (germline): MGHRA, YSYEKL. The length of the CDR3 is 15 residues. V trimming: 1 base; J trimming: 8 bases; junction bases outside the gene matches: 6. CDR3 sequence reads: CASSQVRDREDIQYF. DNA for the CDR3: TGCGCCAGCAGCCAAGTGCGGGACAGGGAAGACATTCAGTACTTC.

The genes are TRBV19 and TRBJ1-4; D might be TRBD1 (6 bases). The CDR3 covers 15 residues. V lost 4 bases to trimming and J lost 6 bases, with 15 bases between them. Germline V gene data show CDR1 as LNHDA and CDR2 as SQIVND (reference sequence). The CDR3 DNA is TGTGCCAGTAGTACTTACAGGGCTGCGGATGAAAAACTGTTTTTT. Translation: CASSTYRAADEKLFF.

The chain recombines TRBV5-4 with TRBJ2-7; TRBD1 matches 8 bases. Germline loops: CDR1 SGHNT, CDR2 YYREEE (reference sequence). This CDR3 comprises 14 residues. V dropped 3 bases and J dropped 0; count of bases not matched to a gene: 2. The CDR3 region has the DNA TGTGCCAGCAGCTGGGACAGGAGCTCCTACGAGCAGTACTTC. It is translated as CASSWDRSSYEQYF.

The gene calls are TRBV30 and TRBJ2-7; TRBD1 matches at 8 bases. The CDR3 is 13 amino acids. Germline V gene lookup returns CDR1 GTSNPN and CDR2 SVGIG (reference sequence). With 4 bases clipped from V and 0 bases from J, the junction kept 2 bases outside the gene matches. The CDR3 DNA reads TGTGCCTGGAAGACAGGGGCCTCCTACGAGCAGTACTTC. Encoded protein: CAWKTGASYEQYF.

The V call is TRBV4-1, the J call TRBJ1-2; a weak D match, TRBD1 (5 bases). Germline CDR1 is MGHRA and CDR2 is YSYEKL. V lost 0 bases and J 0 bases, leaving 11 bases between the germline ends. The CDR3 loop spans 16 amino acids. The CDR3 nucleotides read TGCGCCAGCAGCCAAGATGAGTGGGGCCCTAACTATGGCTACACCTTC. It translates to CASSQDEWGPNYGYTF.

The chain links TRBV19 to TRBJ2-4, with D uncertain. Germline V gene data show CDR1 as LNHDA and CDR2 as SQIVND (reference sequence). The CDR3 totals 12 residues. Trimming cost V 0 bases and J 6 bases, with 3 bases left between them. CDR3 in DNA: TGTGCCAGTAGTATAGAACTAAACATTCAGTACTTC. The encoded protein is CASSIELNIQYF.

The chain joins TRBV7-6 to TRBJ2-7; the D gene is possibly TRBD1 (5 bases). Germline lookup yields CDR1 SGHVS and CDR2 FNYEAQ. V was pared by 5 bases and J by 3 bases, with 11 bases between. The length of the CDR3 is 13 residues. As DNA, the CDR3 is TGTGCCAGCAGCCCCGCTCAGGGCTACGAGCAGTACTTC. Translating gives CASSPAQGYEQYF.

This clone was counted between two and nine times. The chain uses TRBV4-1 and TRBJ1-2, with D possibly matching TRBD1 (5 bases). The germline CDR1 and CDR2 sequences are MGHRA and YSYEKL. The CDR3 is 15 residues long. The ends were cut back, 2 bases at V and 2 bases at J, with 12 bases in the middle. The DNA for the CDR3 is TGCGCCAGCAGCCAACCGGGGACTTCCAACTATGGCTACACCTTC. Amino acid sequence: CASSQPGTSNYGYTF.

The chain uses TRBV7-9 and TRBJ2-7; a weak D match, TRBD1 (6 bases). V lost 6 bases to trimming and J lost 5 bases, with 20 bases between them. Germline V gene data show CDR1 as SEHNR and CDR2 as FQNEAQ (reference sequence). The CDR3 runs to 15 residues. Here the CDR3 reads CASSPPTGKYNEQYF. CDR3 DNA: TGTGCCAGCAGTCCGCCCACAGGGAAATATAACGAGCAGTACTTC.

The J gene is TRBJ2-7, the V gene TRBV27; 9 nucleotides match TRBD1. V lost 5 bases, J lost 5 bases, and 7 bases stayed unmatched. Per the germline V gene, CDR1 is MNHEY and CDR2 is SMNVEV (reference sequence). This CDR3 is 14 amino acids long. The CDR3 nucleotides read TGTGCCAGCAGTGTTACAGGGGGCTGGAACGAGCAGTACTTC. Amino acids: CASSVTGGWNEQYF.

CDR3: CASSEYQGRGYGYTF. CDR3 in DNA: TGTGCCAGCAGTGAATATCAGGGGAGGGGATATGGCTACACCTTC. This rearrangement joins TRBV25-1 to TRBJ1-2; tentative D call: TRBD1 (6 bases). This CDR3 has 15 residues. V lost 0 bases to trimming and J lost 5 bases, with 13 bases between them. CDR1 and CDR2 (germline): MGHDK, SYGVNS.